The clone carrying this TCR beta chain was recorded many times. The antigen is unknown. The CDR3 totals 15 residues. Germline assignment: CDR1 LGHDT and CDR2 YNNKEL (reference sequence). V lost 0 bases and J lost 2, with 8 bases in between. Quantitative 5'-RACE was performed with molecular barcodes, and it yielded the TCR beta libraries. TCRdb called the 5' RACE reads again in MiXCR, with one record for every CDR3 protein. The sample consists of 200,000 to 250,000 distinct CDR3 sequences, over 9.5% of them appearing once. The data stem from a study of CD8 T cells in ankylosing spondylitis. Study conclusions and caveats: In synovial fluid and blood from reactive arthritis, some motif variants were previously reported.

This clonotype was obtained from a male donor with ankylosing spondylitis or in good health (not recorded which). Sample: blood, either unsorted or a sorted T cell fraction (not recorded which). V and J are TRBV3-1 and TRBJ1-5; D gene ambiguous. Here the CDR3 reads CASSQDLSGNQPQHF. As DNA, the CDR3 is TGTGCCAGCAGCCAAGATTTGTCAGGCAATCAGCCCCAGCATTTT. Filled out from reference TRBV3-1 and TRBJ1-5, the complete variable domain reads DTAVSQTPKYLVTQMGNDKSIKCEQNLGHDTMYWYKQDSKKFLKIMFSYNNKELIINETVPNRFSPKSPDKAHLNLHINSLELGDSAVYFCASSQDLSGNQPQHFGDGTRLSIL.